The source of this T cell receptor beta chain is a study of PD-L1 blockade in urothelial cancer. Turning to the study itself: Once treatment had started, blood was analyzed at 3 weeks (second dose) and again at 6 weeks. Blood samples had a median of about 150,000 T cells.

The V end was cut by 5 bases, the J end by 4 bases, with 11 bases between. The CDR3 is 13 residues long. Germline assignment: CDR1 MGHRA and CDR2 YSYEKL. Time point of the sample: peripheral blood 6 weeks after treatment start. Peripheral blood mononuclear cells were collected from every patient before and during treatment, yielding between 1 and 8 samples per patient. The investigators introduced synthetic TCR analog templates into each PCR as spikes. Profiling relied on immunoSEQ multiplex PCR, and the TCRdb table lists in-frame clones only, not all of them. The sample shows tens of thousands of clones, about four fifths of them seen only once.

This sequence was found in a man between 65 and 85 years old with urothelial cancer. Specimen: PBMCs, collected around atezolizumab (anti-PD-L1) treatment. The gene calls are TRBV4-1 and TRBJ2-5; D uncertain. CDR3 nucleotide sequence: TGCGCCAGCAGCAAGAACAGTCCAGAGACCCAGTACTTC. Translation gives CASSKNSPETQYF.